The source of this TCR beta chain is a study of shared clonotypes between healthy human individuals. Study-level points and caveats: Around 5.3% of naive CD4 clonotypes were shared across four donors.

Losses at the gene ends were 8 bases for V and 3 bases for J; bases not matched to a gene: 7. Per the germline V gene, CDR1 is MNHNS and CDR2 is SASEGT. This CDR3 region has 14 residues. To note about this clone: Its antigen remains unidentified.

The repertoire was sequenced with immunoSEQ multiplex PCR; TCRdb's copy has only in-frame clones and lacks some. Here the sample spans some 2,000,000 clones, roughly 94% being singletons. The investigators split CD4+ cells into a CD45RA+ naive subset and a CD45RA-negative memory subset. The sequence was obtained from a man aged 18 to 29 in good health. Sequenced material: naive CD4+ T cells sorted from blood. Subset denoted: CD45RA+ positively selected. The chain carries TRBV6-1 and TRBJ1-2; 9 bases are a match to TRBD1. CDR3 in DNA: TGTGCCAGCCGGGACAGGGATTTGGACTATGGCTACACCTTC. The encoded protein is CASRDRDLDYGYTF.